The 5 T cell receptor beta chains presented below share a single source sample, sequenced in a study of T cells after posttransplantation cyclophosphamide. The table came from immunoSEQ multiplex PCR; TCRdb's copy has only in-frame clones and leaves some out. This sample has approximately 35,000 clones, each found more than once. The sequenced sample consisted of PBMCs. These receptors all come from a woman aged 30 to 39 in good health and a related stem cell transplant donor.

This clone occurred a few times. The rearrangement uses TRBV15 and TRBJ2-5; the D gene is possibly TRBD2 (7 bases). The CDR3 length is 15 residues. Germline CDR1 LNHNV, CDR2 YYDKDF (reference sequence). V lost 8 bases and J lost 5, with 21 bases in between. The chain's CDR3 is CATPSPRRGAETQYF. DNA for the CDR3: TGTGCCACCCCCAGTCCGCGACGGGGGGCCGAGACCCAGTACTTC.

This clone was found many times. This chain links TRBV5-1 with TRBJ2-1; TRBD2 aligns across 14 bases. The CDR3 covers 15 residues. V shed 3 bases and J 5 bases; nucleotides not matched to a gene: 1. Germline V gene lookup returns CDR1 SGHRS and CDR2 YFSETQ. The CDR3 spells CASSWTSGGNNEQFF. CDR3 DNA: TGCGCCAGCAGCTGGACTAGCGGGGGGAACAATGAGCAGTTCTTC.

This clone was observed many times. This chain's CDR3 is CASSYPGLAGNIQYF. Written as DNA, the CDR3 is TGTGCCAGCAGTTACCCGGGACTAGCGGGCAACATTCAGTACTTC. V usage is TRBV6-2 or TRBV6-3 and J usage is TRBJ2-4, with 12 bases identical to TRBD2. The CDR3 runs to 15 residues. V lost 2 bases to trimming and J lost 7 bases; unmatched junction nucleotides: 3. Germline-derived CDR1 and CDR2 are MNHEY and SVGEGT.

In this sample, this clone turned up a few times. This rearrangement joins TRBV5-1 to TRBJ2-7; TRBD2 matches 15 bases. CDR1 and CDR2 (germline): SGHRS, YFSETQ. Unmatched junction bases numbered 12, after V lost 4 bases and J lost 1 base. CDR3 length: 19 amino acids. As DNA, the CDR3 is TGCGCCAGCAGCCTTGGACTAGCGGGGGGGCTGGTGGGATCCTACGAGCAGTACTTC. It yields the protein CASSLGLAGGLVGSYEQYF.

A few counts support this clone. This chain joins TRBV28 and TRBJ1-1, with D maybe TRBD1 (5 bases). The germline V and J ends were trimmed by 3 bases and 4 bases, with 15 bases remaining between them. This CDR3 comprises 15 residues. Germline loops: CDR1 MDHEN, CDR2 SYDVKM. CDR3 region: CASSFRYGGSTEAFF. Here the CDR3 DNA reads TGTGCCAGCAGTTTTCGTTACGGGGGAAGCACTGAAGCTTTCTTT.